The 9 T cell receptor beta chains given below trace back to one sample, sequenced in a study of blood T cell repertoires in COVID-19 (dated by TCRdb to between 2020 and 2021). The method behind the library was the immunoSEQ multiplex PCR assay. TCRdb's version of the immuneACCESS table is confined to in-frame rearrangements and falls short of the full clone set. An unresolved V gene accounts for under half of the shortfall where checked; the remainder is of unknown origin. The sample table holds over 250,000 clones, of which about 89% were seen once. The ten biggest clones cover roughly 2.1% of the sample. The specimen sequenced was peripheral blood. The origin of the receptors is a man aged 45-65 years with acute or convalescent COVID-19.

This chain links TRBV7-3 with TRBJ2-1; 9 nucleotides line up with TRBD1. Germline V gene lookup returns CDR1 SGHTA and CDR2 FQGTGA. CDR3 length: 15 residues. The V segment lost 5 bases and the J segment 5 bases; nucleotides outside the gene matches: 7. The CDR3 DNA is TGTGCCAGCAGCCCTCGGGACAGGGCGGACAATGAGCAGTTCTTC. As protein: CASSPRDRADNEQFF.

The J gene is TRBJ1-4, the V gene TRBV30; maybe TRBD1 (5 bases). This CDR3 comprises 15 residues. V lost 0 bases and J 8 bases, leaving 16 bases between the germline ends. Germline-derived CDR1 and CDR2 are GTSNPN and SVGIG (reference sequence). CDR3 DNA: TGTGCCTGGAGTGTACGGGGCGGCCGGGGGGAAAAACTGTTTTTT. It yields the protein CAWSVRGGRGEKLFF.

This chain uses TRBV10-2 with TRBJ1-1; a weak D match, TRBD1 (5 bases). Trimming took off 4 bases at V and 3 bases at J, with 15 bases between the two ends. This CDR3 has 15 amino acids. CDR1 is WSHSY and CDR2 is SAAADI in the germline V gene. The CDR3, as DNA: TGCGCCAGCAGTGCCGAGACAGCCATCTACACTGAAGCTTTCTTT. It is translated as CASSAETAIYTEAFF.

The J gene is TRBJ2-5, the V gene TRBV11-2; no clear D. Germline-derived CDR1 and CDR2 are SGHAT and FQNNGV. This CDR3 spans 14 amino acids. The V end lost 3 bases, the J end lost 1 base, and 9 bases lay between the germline ends. The CDR3 region is CASSLRLAQETQYF. CDR3 nucleotide sequence: TGTGCCAGCAGCTTGCGGTTAGCCCAAGAGACCCAGTACTTC. Supplemented by reference TRBV11-2 and TRBJ2-5, the full variable domain reads EAGVAQSPRYKIIEKRQSVAFWCNPISGHATLYWYQQILGQGPKLLIQFQNNGVVDDSQLPKDRFSAERLKGVDSTLKIQPAKLEDSAVYLCASSLRLAQETQYFGPGTRLLVL.

The CDR3 loop is CASSHMPSAGELFF. The CDR3 bases are TGTGCCAGCAGCCACATGCCTTCCGCCGGGGAGCTGTTTTTT. This rearrangement joins TRBV6-5 to TRBJ2-2; D gene unclear. Germline V CDR1 and CDR2: MNHEY, SVGAGI. V was shortened by 6 bases and J by 6 bases, with 14 bases between the two germline ends. The CDR3 consists of 14 residues.

The rearrangement uses TRBV7-9 and TRBJ1-1; TRBD1 matches 8 bases. The trim removed 8 bases at V and 5 bases at J, leaving 10 bases unmatched. The CDR3 totals 14 residues. Germline CDR1 SEHNR, CDR2 FQNEAQ (reference sequence). The CDR3 bases are TGTGCCAGCCTCCTTCAGGGGGCAGTGACTGAAGCTTTCTTT. Its protein is CASLLQGAVTEAFF.

The V and J genes are TRBV4-2 and TRBJ2-5, with D unclear. This CDR3 is built from 15 residues. Germline lookup yields CDR1 LGHNA and CDR2 YNFKEQ. The V gene lost 0 bases and the J gene lost 1 base, with 9 bases spanning the gap. The CDR3 bases are TGTGCCAGCAGCCAAGATATGACTTTCCAAGAGACCCAGTACTTC. This translates into CASSQDMTFQETQYF.

This CDR3 is CASSVMVQSPGAFF. CDR3 coding DNA: TGTGCCAGCAGCGTAATGGTACAGAGTCCTGGGGCTTTCTTT. The chain is built from TRBV11-2 and TRBJ1-1; no clear D gene. Germline CDR1 and CDR2: SGHAT and FQNNGV. The CDR3 is made up of 14 amino acids. Trimming stripped 5 bases from V and 11 bases from J, with 21 bases between.

A remark on this clone: Other DNA sequences of this sample code for an identical CDR3. J is TRBJ2-7 and V is TRBV12-3 or TRBV12-4; 9 bases are shared with TRBD1. The CDR3 is made up of 13 amino acids. V was pared by 6 bases and J by 5 bases, with 5 bases of the junction left unmatched. CDR3 loop: CASSRDREDEQYF. For the CDR3, the DNA is TGTGCCAGCAGCAGGGACAGGGAGGACGAGCAGTACTTC.